Included here is one TCR beta chain sequence, with context. In this sample, this clonotype turned up many times. Its binding antigen is unknown. No base qualities exist here, and no much larger clone lies one base off it. The sample comes from a study of T cell repertoires in cytomegalovirus infection (dated by TCRdb to the late 2010s). Describing the broader study: Because public TCR beta signatures pointed to carriage of CMV infection together with the matching HLA type, the HLA type of each donor mattered for the analysis.

What the research found in general, with its limitations: The ex vivo response was dominated by HLA-C-restricted CMV-specific TCR beta clonotypes, and the single most frequent clonotype in two of eight donors was supplied by these HLA-C-restricted clonotypes. Carriers of CMV infection plus the relevant HLA type were discriminated by the cumulative frequency of public TCR beta family members in the study cohort and in an independent 352-donor cohort.

CDR1 and CDR2 are drawn from the germline V gene: SGHTA, FQGNSA. CDR3 length: 16 amino acids, cysteine to phenylalanine. Only the CDR3 DNA is retained, 48 bases long and in frame from the first base. V and J are truncated by 2 bases and 2 bases respectively, leaving an intervening sequence of 15 bases. TCRdb names Illumina HiSeq 1500 as the instrument used. TCRdb trimmed the raw reads at Q25, called clones with MiXCR and kept productive beta chains. CDR3 protein sequences are deduplicated, and each keeps its most common genes and DNA. For this sample there are about 260,000 distinct CDR3 sequences; around 8.7% appear just once. Of the sample, more than 13% falls within the top ten clones.

The rearranged chain carries TRBV7-2 and TRBJ1-2; the D gene is perhaps TRBD1, on 5 matching bases. The sample was PBMCs. This clonotype was sampled from a human donor in good health (CMV status not recorded). Some clones in this sample may be carry-over from other donors' samples. This receptor has the CDR3 CASSLSRDGTNYGYTF. The DNA reads TGTGCCAGCAGCTTATCCCGGGACGGAACAAACTATGGCTACACCTTC.